The 22 T cell receptor beta chains below all came from one sample that was sequenced in a study of cytomegalovirus exposure and HLA in healthy donors. PCR involved 60 Vbeta and 13 Jbeta primers. The repertoire was sequenced with immunoSEQ multiplex PCR; TCRdb's copy has only in-frame clones and lacks some. Seen here are about 160,000 clones, 70% to 80% observed once, and the top ten hold about 1.3%. Sequenced material: PBMCs. The receptors originated from a man under 40 in good health and CMV-seronegative.

This chain links TRBV4-3 with TRBJ1-6; D gene ambiguous. Germline V gives CDR1 LGHNA, CDR2 YSLEER. The CDR3 loop spans 14 amino acids. The ends were cut back, 1 base at V and 6 bases at J, with 7 bases in the middle. CDR3 DNA sequence: TGCGCCAGCAGCCAAGCCCTCTCTAATTCACCCCTCCACTTT. This codes for CASSQALSNSPLHF.

The V gene is TRBV11-2, the J gene TRBJ2-7, with D tentatively TRBD2 (5 bases). The V and J ends lost 5 bases and 7 bases respectively, with 12 bases between them. The CDR3 runs to 12 residues. Germline CDR1 SGHAT, CDR2 FQNNGV. CDR3 region: CASSPRRGEQYF. CDR3 coding DNA: TGTGCCAGCAGCCCTAGGCGCGGGGAGCAGTACTTC.

The V and J genes are TRBV30 and TRBJ2-7; perhaps TRBD1 as D (5 bases). From germline, CDR1 is GTSNPN and CDR2 SVGIG (reference sequence). This CDR3 contains 13 residues. Trimming cost V 0 bases and J 2 bases, with 8 bases left between them. CDR3 DNA sequence: TGTGCCTGGAGTGTAGACAGTACCTACGAGCAGTACTTC. Translation: CAWSVDSTYEQYF. Filled out from reference TRBV30 and TRBJ2-7, the complete variable domain reads SQTIHQWPATLVQPVGSPLSLECTVEGTSNPNLYWYRQAAGRGLQLLFYSVGIGQISSEVPQNLSASRPQDRQFILSSKKLLLSDSGFYLCAWSVDSTYEQYFGPGTRLTVT.

The chain joins TRBV10-1 to TRBJ1-2; D may be TRBD1 (5 bases). The CDR3 is 14 amino acids. Germline CDR1 is WNHNN and CDR2 is SYGVQD (reference sequence). V was trimmed by 6 bases and J by 2 bases, leaving 13 bases between them. CDR3: CASRVPGENYGYTF. CDR3 nucleotide sequence: TGCGCCAGCAGGGTTCCGGGGGAAAACTATGGCTACACCTTC.

The chain has TRBV7-2 and TRBJ2-3; D gene uncertain. CDR1 and CDR2 (germline): SGHTA, FQGNSA. Trimming removed 3 bases from V and 2 bases from J, with 12 bases in between. The CDR3 has 15 amino acids. The CDR3 DNA sequence: TGTGCCAGCAGCTTCACGGCAGCGATCACAGATACGCAGTATTTT. It codes for CASSFTAAITDTQYF.

This chain uses TRBV4-3 with TRBJ2-2; 10 nucleotides line up with TRBD2. This CDR3 is 17 amino acids long. V lost 3 bases and J lost 1; bases outside the gene matches: 5. Per germline, CDR1 LGHNA and CDR2 YSLEER. The CDR3 loop reads CASSHGLAAENTGELFF. The CDR3 coding sequence is TGCGCCAGCAGCCACGGACTAGCGGCTGAGAACACCGGGGAGCTGTTTTTT.

About this clone: Other DNA sequences in the sample encode the same CDR3. The chain joins TRBV7-2 to TRBJ2-5; D possibly corresponds to TRBD2 (6 bases). V dropped 1 base and J dropped 4 bases, with 10 bases sitting between them. CDR1 and CDR2 (germline): SGHTA, FQGNSA. The CDR3 runs to 14 residues. The DNA for the CDR3 is TGTGCCAGCAGCTTAGGCGGAGGGCGAGAGACCCAGTACTTC. Residues: CASSLGGGRETQYF.

V and J are TRBV4-3 and TRBJ2-7; 13 bases agree with TRBD2. This CDR3 contains 16 residues. CDR1 LGHNA and CDR2 YSLEER come from the germline V gene. V was pared by 4 bases and J by 0 bases, with 3 bases of the junction left unmatched. The CDR3 loop is CASSRGTSGASYEQYF. DNA of the CDR3: TGCGCCAGCAGCCGGGGGACTAGCGGGGCCTCCTACGAGCAGTACTTC.

This clone was counted a single time. V and J are TRBV28 and TRBJ1-5, with D maybe TRBD1 (6 bases). The V end lost 3 bases, the J end lost 7 bases, and 16 bases lay between the germline ends. Germline lookup yields CDR1 MDHEN and CDR2 SYDVKM. The CDR3 runs to 15 residues. The CDR3 protein is CASSFGRGWGQPQHF. In nucleotides, the CDR3 is TGTGCCAGCAGTTTCGGCAGGGGTTGGGGGCAGCCCCAGCATTTT.

In this sample, this clone turned up once. The chain employs TRBV29-1 and TRBJ1-2, with D possibly matching TRBD1 (6 bases). CDR1 and CDR2 (germline): SQVTM, ANQGSEA. Trimming removed 4 bases at V and 5 bases at J, with 14 bases between. This CDR3 region has 13 residues. The CDR3 reads CSVALGGAYGYTF. DNA for the CDR3: TGCAGCGTTGCCCTTGGGGGGGCGTATGGCTACACCTTC.

About this clone itself: The junction shows a germline mismatch at one end, possibly a read error. The chain joins TRBV30 to TRBJ2-1; weak D call: TRBD2 (7 bases). CDR1 and CDR2 (germline): GTSNPN, SVGIG (reference sequence). This CDR3 has 15 residues. In nucleotides, the CDR3 is TGTGCCGGGAGACTGAAGGGGGGGACCTACAATGAGCAGTTCTTC. Its protein product is CAGRLKGGTYNEQFF.

The gene calls are TRBV5-6 and TRBJ2-5, with 7 bases matching TRBD1. Trimming at V came to 4 bases and at J to 2 bases, leaving 8 bases not matched to a gene. This CDR3 spans 15 amino acids. Germline CDR1 is SGHDT and CDR2 is YYEEEE. This chain's CDR3 is CASSVVPRGQETQYF. The CDR3 region has the DNA TGTGCCAGCAGCGTCGTCCCCAGGGGGCAAGAGACCCAGTACTTC.

This clone was observed a single time. The chain joins TRBV9 to TRBJ2-7; D not certain. CDR1 and CDR2 (germline): SGDLS, YYNGEE. CDR3 size: 14 residues. The germline V and J ends were trimmed by 4 bases and 0 bases, with 11 bases remaining between them. The CDR3 loop is CASSLQSTSYEQYF. Here the CDR3 DNA reads TGTGCCAGCAGCCTACAGTCCACCTCCTACGAGCAGTACTTC.

This chain joins TRBV28 and TRBJ2-2; TRBD2 agrees at 7 bases. V dropped 6 bases and J dropped 6; count of bases not matched to a gene: 10. The CDR3 has 15 residues. Germline-derived CDR1 and CDR2 are MDHEN and SYDVKM. The CDR3 spells CASSLGEGWAGELFF. As DNA, the CDR3 is TGTGCCAGCAGCCTGGGGGAGGGATGGGCCGGGGAGCTGTTTTTT.

V is TRBV7-8 and J is TRBJ1-1; D is ambiguous. Germline V gene sequence: CDR1 SGHVS, CDR2 FQNEAQ. V lost 5 bases and J lost 2, with 15 bases in between. This CDR3 contains 15 residues. In nucleotides, the CDR3 is TGTGCCAGCAGCCTCTTCCCGGGGTTCAACACTGAAGCTTTCTTT. Amino acid sequence: CASSLFPGFNTEAFF.

The CDR3 here is CASSPSQFSYEQYF. The CDR3 nucleotides are TGTGCCAGCTCACCTTCACAGTTCTCCTACGAGCAGTACTTC. The chain carries TRBV18 and TRBJ2-7; no clear D. The CDR3 sequence is 14 residues long. Germline values: CDR1 KGHSH, CDR2 LQKENI. V shed 3 bases and J shed 0 bases, with 9 bases lying between them.

The chain couples TRBV7-6 to TRBJ1-1, with 8 bases matching TRBD1. This CDR3 has 16 residues. V lost 3 bases, J lost 0 bases, and 6 bases stayed unmatched. The germline V gene has CDR1 SGHVS and CDR2 FNYEAQ. In nucleotides, the CDR3 is TGTGCCAGCAGCTTCGGGACAGGCGCCATGAACACTGAAGCTTTCTTT. It specifies CASSFGTGAMNTEAFF.

This chain links TRBV6-5 with TRBJ1-4; weak D call: TRBD1 (6 bases). The length of the CDR3 is 13 residues. The V and J ends lost 6 bases and 7 bases respectively, with 12 bases between them. CDR1 is MNHEY and CDR2 is SVGAGI in the germline V gene. The CDR3 loop is CASRQGRREKLFF. Written as DNA, the CDR3 is TGTGCCAGCAGACAGGGCCGGCGTGAAAAACTGTTTTTT.

V usage is TRBV5-6 and J usage is TRBJ1-1, with 7 bases lining up with TRBD1. Germline V gene sequence: CDR1 SGHDT, CDR2 YYEEEE. CDR3 length: 13 amino acids. J gave up 6 bases and V 4 bases, and 6 bases lay outside the gene matches. This chain's CDR3 is CASSAGQRPEAFF. CDR3 bases: TGTGCCAGCAGCGCGGGACAGCGGCCTGAAGCTTTCTTT. Complete variable domain (other parts from reference TRBV5-6 and TRBJ1-1): DAGVTQSPTHLIKTRGQQVTLRCSPKSGHDTVSWYQQALGQGPQFIFQYYEEEERQRGNFPDRFSGHQFPNYSSELNVNALLLGDSALYLCASSAGQRPEAFFGQGTRLTVV.

The chain is built from TRBV11-2 and TRBJ2-7; D may be TRBD1 (6 bases). Trimming stripped 5 bases from V and 7 bases from J, with 21 bases between. The CDR3 has 15 residues. The germline gives CDR1 SGHAT, CDR2 FQNNGV. The CDR3 region is CASSLLTGTAREQYF. The CDR3, as DNA: TGTGCCAGCAGCCTCCTGACAGGTACCGCGCGGGAGCAGTACTTC.

J is TRBJ2-5 and V is TRBV28; 7 bases match TRBD2. The germline V gene has CDR1 MDHEN and CDR2 SYDVKM. V shed 3 bases, J shed 2 bases, and the junction held 6 bases outside the gene matches. The CDR3 extends over 15 amino acids. DNA of the CDR3: TGTGCCAGCAGTTTCAGCGGGGCTACTCAAGAGACCCAGTACTTC. Protein: CASSFSGATQETQYF.

The rearrangement uses TRBV30 and TRBJ2-6, with D maybe TRBD2 (6 bases). Per germline, CDR1 GTSNPN and CDR2 SVGIG (reference sequence). V was clipped by 3 bases and J by 4 bases, with 13 bases between them. The length of the CDR3 is 15 residues. The CDR3 sequence is CAWRAPGVGANVLTF. The CDR3 nucleotides read TGTGCCTGGAGGGCCCCGGGGGTCGGGGCCAACGTCCTGACTTTC.